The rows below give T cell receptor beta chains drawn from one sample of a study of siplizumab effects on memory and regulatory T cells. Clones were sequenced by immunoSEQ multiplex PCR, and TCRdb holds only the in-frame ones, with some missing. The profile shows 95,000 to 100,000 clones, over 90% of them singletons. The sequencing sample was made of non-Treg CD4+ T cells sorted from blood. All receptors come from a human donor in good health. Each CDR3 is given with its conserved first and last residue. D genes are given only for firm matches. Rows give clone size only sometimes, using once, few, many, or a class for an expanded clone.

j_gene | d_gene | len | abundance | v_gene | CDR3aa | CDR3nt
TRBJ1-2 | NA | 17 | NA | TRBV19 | CASIGDDKRRINYGYTF | TGTGCCAGTATCGGCGATGACAAGCGTCGTATTAACTATGGCTACACCTTC
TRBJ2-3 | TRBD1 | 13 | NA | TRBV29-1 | CSVARGRADTQYF | TGCAGCGTTGCCAGGGGGCGCGCAGATACGCAGTATTTT
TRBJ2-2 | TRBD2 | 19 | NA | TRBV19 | CASSRIPGLAGINTGELFF | TGTGCCAGTAGTAGAATACCCGGACTAGCGGGAATAAACACCGGGGAGCTGTTTTTT
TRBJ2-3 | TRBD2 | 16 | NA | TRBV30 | CAWSRRLAGGTDTQYF | TGTGCCTGGAGCCGCCGACTAGCGGGAGGTACAGATACGCAGTATTTT
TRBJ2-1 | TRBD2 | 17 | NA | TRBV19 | CASSIDPLAGGPHEQFF | TGTGCCAGTAGTATAGATCCTCTAGCGGGAGGGCCCCATGAGCAGTTCTTC
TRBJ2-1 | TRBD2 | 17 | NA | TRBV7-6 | CASSLIRGGSSYNEQFF | TGTGCCAGCAGCTTAATTCGTGGCGGGAGTTCCTACAATGAGCAGTTCTTC
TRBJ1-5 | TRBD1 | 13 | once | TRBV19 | CASSRQGAQPQHF | TGTGCCAGTAGTAGACAGGGGGCTCAGCCCCAGCATTTT
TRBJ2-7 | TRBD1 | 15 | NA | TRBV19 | CASTRGQGGSYEQYF | TGTGCCAGTACCCGGGGACAGGGGGGGTCCTACGAGCAGTACTTC
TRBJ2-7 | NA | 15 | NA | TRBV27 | CASSLRGRVIDEQYF | TGTGCCAGCAGTTTAAGGGGCAGGGTGATCGACGAGCAGTACTTC
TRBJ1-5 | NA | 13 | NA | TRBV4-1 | CASSPLVAQPQHF | TGCGCCAGCAGCCCTCTTGTCGCGCAGCCCCAGCATTTT
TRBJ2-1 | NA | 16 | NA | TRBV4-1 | CASSQEVAMPYNEQFF | TGCGCCAGCAGCCAAGAGGTAGCGATGCCCTACAATGAGCAGTTCTTC
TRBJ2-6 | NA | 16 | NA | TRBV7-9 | CASSLAWVAGANVLTF | TGTGCCAGCAGCTTAGCATGGGTGGCTGGGGCCAACGTCCTGACTTTC
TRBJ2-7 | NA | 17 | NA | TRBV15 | CATSRGIPDGASYEQYF | TGTGCCACCAGCAGAGGAATACCGGACGGCGCCTCCTACGAGCAGTACTTC
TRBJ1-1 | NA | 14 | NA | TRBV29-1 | CSVAGGQLRTEAFF | TGCAGCGTCGCGGGGGGGCAGTTGCGCACTGAAGCTTTCTTT
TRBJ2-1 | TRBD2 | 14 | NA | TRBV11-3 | CASSSIAGDNEQFF | TGTGCCAGCAGCTCAATAGCGGGAGACAATGAGCAGTTCTTC
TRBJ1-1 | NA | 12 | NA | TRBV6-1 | CASRGGNTEAFF | TGTGCCAGCCGTGGGGGGAACACTGAAGCTTTCTTT
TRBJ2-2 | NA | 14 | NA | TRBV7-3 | CASSSGRNTGELFF | TGTGCCAGCAGCTCGGGCAGGAACACCGGGGAGCTGTTTTTT
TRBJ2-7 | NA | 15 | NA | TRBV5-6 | CASSLAGAVFYEQYF | TGTGCCAGCAGCTTGGCCGGAGCGGTTTTCTACGAGCAGTACTTC
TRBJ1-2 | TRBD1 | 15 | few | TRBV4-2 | CASSQRTGNDYGYTF | TGTGCCAGCAGCCAAAGGACAGGGAATGACTATGGCTACACCTTC
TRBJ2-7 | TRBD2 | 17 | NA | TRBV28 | CASSRVSVTSGIKKQYF | TGTGCCAGCAGTCGGGTTTCGGTGACTAGCGGGATTAAGAAGCAGTACTTC
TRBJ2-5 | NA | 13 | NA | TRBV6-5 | CASSRTGQGTQYF | TGTGCCAGCAGTCGTACAGGGCAGGGGACCCAGTACTTC
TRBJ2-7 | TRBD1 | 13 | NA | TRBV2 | CASNLGQGYEQYF | TGTGCCAGCAATTTGGGACAGGGCTACGAGCAGTACTTC
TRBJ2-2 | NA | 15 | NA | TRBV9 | CASSVGQVKAGELFF | TGTGCCAGCAGCGTAGGACAGGTGAAGGCCGGGGAGCTGTTTTTT
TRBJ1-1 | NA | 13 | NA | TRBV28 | CASRPDKGTEAFF | TGTGCCAGCAGACCCGACAAGGGCACTGAAGCTTTCTTT
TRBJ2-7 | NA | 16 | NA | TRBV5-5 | CASSLAGVSKIYEQYF | TGTGCCAGCAGCTTGGCCGGGGTCTCCAAAATCTACGAGCAGTACTTC
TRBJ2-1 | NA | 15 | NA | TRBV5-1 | CASSDGLRNYNEQFF | TGCGCCAGCAGTGACGGACTCCGCAACTACAATGAGCAGTTCTTC
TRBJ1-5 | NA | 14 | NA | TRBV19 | CASSGGGMRQPQHF | TGTGCCAGTAGTGGGGGGGGGATGAGACAGCCCCAGCATTTT
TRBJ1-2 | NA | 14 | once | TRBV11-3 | CASSLAGLSYGYTF | TGTGCCAGCAGCTTAGCGGGGCTCTCTTATGGCTACACCTTC
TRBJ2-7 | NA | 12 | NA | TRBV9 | CASSTHNYEQYF | TGTGCCAGCAGCACCCACAACTACGAGCAGTACTTC
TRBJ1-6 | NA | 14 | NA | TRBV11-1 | CASSRDAYNSPLHF | TGTGCCAGCAGCCGGGACGCCTATAATTCACCCCTCCACTTT
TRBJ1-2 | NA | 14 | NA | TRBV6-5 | CASSPSTAYHGYTF | TGTGCCAGCAGCCCGTCGACAGCCTACCATGGCTACACCTTC
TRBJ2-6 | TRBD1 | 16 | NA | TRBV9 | CASSARTGSGANVLTF | TGTGCCAGCAGCGCCCGGACAGGGTCTGGGGCCAACGTCCTGACTTTC
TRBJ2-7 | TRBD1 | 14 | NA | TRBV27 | CASSFTGTAIEQYF | TGTGCCAGCAGTTTTACTGGGACAGCCATCGAGCAGTACTTC
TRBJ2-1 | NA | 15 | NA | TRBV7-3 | CASSLTGSGDNEQFF | TGTGCCAGCAGCTTAACGGGAAGCGGAGACAATGAGCAGTTCTTC
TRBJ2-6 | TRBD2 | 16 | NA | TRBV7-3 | CASSLNSGKGSNVLTF | TGTGCCAGCAGCTTAAATAGCGGGAAGGGATCCAACGTCCTGACTTTC
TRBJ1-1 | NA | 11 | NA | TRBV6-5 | CASGRGGEAFF | TGTGCCAGCGGGAGGGGCGGTGAAGCTTTCTTT
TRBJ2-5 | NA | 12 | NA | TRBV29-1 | CSVGYSGETQYF | TGCAGCGTTGGGTACAGCGGCGAGACCCAGTACTTC
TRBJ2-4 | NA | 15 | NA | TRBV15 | CATSRGSGDKNIQYF | TGTGCCACCAGCAGGGGTTCTGGGGACAAAAACATTCAGTACTTC
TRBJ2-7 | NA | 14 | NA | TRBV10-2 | CASMFIALPYEQYF | TGCGCCAGCATGTTCATCGCCCTTCCTTACGAGCAGTACTTC
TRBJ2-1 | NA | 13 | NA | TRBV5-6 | CASSASSYNEQFF | TGTGCCAGCAGCGCGAGCTCCTACAATGAGCAGTTCTTC
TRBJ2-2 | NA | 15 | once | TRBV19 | CASSILWGGAGELFF | TGTGCCAGTAGTATCCTCTGGGGGGGCGCCGGGGAGCTGTTTTTT
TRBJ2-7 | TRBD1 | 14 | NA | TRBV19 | CASSDRDSSYEQYF | TGTGCCAGTAGTGACCGGGACAGCTCCTACGAGCAGTACTTC
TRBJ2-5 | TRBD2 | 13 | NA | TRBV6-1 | CASIGGGQETQYF | TGTGCCAGCATCGGGGGGGGCCAAGAGACCCAGTACTTC
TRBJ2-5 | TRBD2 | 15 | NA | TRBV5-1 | CASTPGRGGEETQYF | TGCGCCAGCACCCCGGGTCGCGGGGGTGAAGAGACCCAGTACTTC
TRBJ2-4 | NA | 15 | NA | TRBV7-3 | CASSSYAGAKNIQYF | TGTGCCAGCAGCTCTTATGCAGGAGCCAAAAACATTCAGTACTTC
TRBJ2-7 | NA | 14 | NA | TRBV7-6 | CASSSWTDSYEQYF | TGTGCCAGCAGCTCCTGGACAGACTCCTACGAGCAGTACTTC
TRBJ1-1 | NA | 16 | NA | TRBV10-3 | CAISESFRDGNTEAFF | TGTGCCATCAGTGAGTCGTTCCGGGATGGAAACACTGAAGCTTTCTTT
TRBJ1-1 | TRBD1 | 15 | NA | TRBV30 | CAWSVRQGRNTEAFF | TGTGCCTGGAGTGTTAGACAGGGCAGGAACACTGAAGCTTTCTTT
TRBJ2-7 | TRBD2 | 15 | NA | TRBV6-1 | CASSDAGTSNYEQYF | TGTGCCAGCAGTGACGCCGGGACTAGCAACTACGAGCAGTACTTC
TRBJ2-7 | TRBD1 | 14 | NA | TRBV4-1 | CASSSQGSRNEQYF | TGCGCCAGCAGCTCACAGGGGAGTAGGAACGAGCAGTACTTC
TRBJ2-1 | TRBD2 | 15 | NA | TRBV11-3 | CASSLTSGSSNEQFF | TGTGCCAGCAGCTTGACTAGCGGTTCGAGCAATGAGCAGTTCTTC
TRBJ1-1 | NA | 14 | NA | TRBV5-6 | CASSFGPQNTEAFF | TGTGCCAGCAGCTTTGGCCCCCAGAACACTGAAGCTTTCTTT
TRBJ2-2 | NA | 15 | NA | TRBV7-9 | CASSLPGANTGELFF | TGTGCCAGCAGCTTACCAGGGGCGAACACCGGGGAGCTGTTTTTT
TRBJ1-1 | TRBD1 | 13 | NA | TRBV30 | CAWRGGTASEAFF | TGTGCCTGGAGGGGTGGGACAGCGAGTGAAGCTTTCTTT
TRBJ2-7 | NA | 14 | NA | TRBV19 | CASSAAFELYEQYF | TGTGCCAGTAGTGCCGCGTTTGAGCTTTACGAGCAGTACTTC